Each of the 5 T cell receptor beta chains below was sequenced from the same sample in a study of human T cells and chemical hapten exposure. TCRdb ran MiXCR on the RACE reads and lists one entry per CDR3 protein. The sample contains about 340,000 distinct CDR3 sequences, 6% to 8.5% of which appear only once. Specified time point: patch test 1, 2 weeks after DPC sensitization. The treatment is: therapeutic diphenylcyclopropenone sensitization with weekly scalp DPC. Here the sequenced sample was whole blood, taken in connection with sensitization to the hapten diphenylcyclopropenone (DPC). These receptors all come from a woman in her late teens or twenties with alopecia areata. Some clones in this sample may be carry-over from other donors' samples.

Comment on this clonotype: This may arise from a read error, as a much more abundant clone is one base away. The chain combines TRBV20-1 with TRBJ2-3, with D tentatively TRBD1 (6 bases). This CDR3 spans 15 amino acids. Germline V gene data show CDR1 as DFQATT and CDR2 as SNEGSKA (reference sequence). The CDR3 DNA sequence: TGCAGTACTAGTGGGGGCACGAAGGTTACAGATACGCAGTATTTT. Residues: CSTSGGTKVTDTQYF.

V and J are TRBV7-9 and TRBJ2-7; tentative D call: TRBD2 (6 bases). From germline, CDR1 is SEHNR and CDR2 FQNEAQ (reference sequence). CDR3 length: 14 residues. V lost 5 bases and J lost 1, with 12 bases in between. DNA of the CDR3: TGTGCCAGCAGCAATAGCGGAACGTCCTACGAGCAGTACTTC. The encoded protein is CASSNSGTSYEQYF.

The table lists this clonotype with a few counts. The V and J genes are TRBV3-1 and TRBJ1-2; D uncertain. The CDR3 has 12 residues. The germline V gene has CDR1 LGHDT and CDR2 YNNKEL (reference sequence). The V gene lost 2 bases and the J gene lost 4 bases, with 5 bases spanning the gap. This chain's CDR3 is CASSQSVYGYTF. CDR3 coding DNA: TGTGCCAGCAGCCAAAGTGTCTATGGCTACACCTTC.

This clonotype was seen more than once but under ten times. The CDR3 loop reads CRAFGGSDGYTF. In DNA, the CDR3 is TGCAGGGCCTTTGGGGGTTCGGATGGCTACACCTTC. V and J are TRBV29-1 and TRBJ1-2, with a possible D match to TRBD1 (5 bases). The CDR3 is 12 residues long. From germline, CDR1 is SQVTM and CDR2 ANQGSEA.

This clonotype was counted at least ten times. J is TRBJ1-1 and V is TRBV24-1; the D gene is possibly TRBD1 (6 bases). The CDR3 covers 14 residues. Trimming stripped 6 bases from V and 1 base from J, with 11 bases between. Germline CDR1 KGHDR, CDR2 SFDVKD. CDR3 DNA sequence: TGTGCCACCAGTTCAGGGGAAAAGAACACTGAAGCTTTCTTT. It codes for CATSSGEKNTEAFF.